Below are 6 T cell receptor beta chains sequenced from a single sample in a study of beta chain features in type 1 diabetes. Investigators reverse transcribed all isolated RNA, so they sequenced expressed TCRB transcripts. Method: immunoSEQ multiplex PCR; TCRdb's copy keeps in-frame clones and lacks some. The profile covers more than 150,000 clones, with approximately 13% appearing a single time and 0.62% taken by the ten largest. Sequencing used central memory CD4+ T cells from blood. These receptors came from a woman under 30 in good health.

The chain uses TRBV7-9 and TRBJ2-5; 7 nucleotides line up with TRBD1. Germline CDR1 SEHNR, CDR2 FQNEAQ (reference sequence). This CDR3 region has 14 residues. J was trimmed by 2 bases and V by 3 bases; bases with no gene match: 3. The CDR3 region has the DNA TGTGCCAGCAGCTTCGCAGGGGGACAAGAGACCCAGTACTTC. Protein: CASSFAGGQETQYF.

J is TRBJ1-4 and V is TRBV5-1; D gene uncertain. The CDR3 consists of 15 residues. Germline V gene sequence: CDR1 SGHRS, CDR2 YFSETQ. Trimming cost V 0 bases and J 0 bases, with 6 bases left between them. The DNA of the CDR3 is TGCGCCAGCAGCTTGGGAGGAGCAACTAATGAAAAACTGTTTTTT. Its translation: CASSLGGATNEKLFF.

This clone was counted only a few times. This rearrangement joins TRBV4-3 to TRBJ2-7, with 12 nucleotides matching TRBD1. The CDR3 contains 15 residues. V lost 4 bases, J lost 2 bases, and 3 bases stayed unmatched. CDR1 is LGHNA, CDR2 YSLEER, per germline. The CDR3 here is CASSPRDRGPYEQYF. The CDR3 region has the DNA TGCGCCAGCAGCCCCCGGGACAGGGGGCCCTACGAGCAGTACTTC.

As regards this clone: The identical CDR3 is also encoded by other nucleotide sequences in the sample. This chain joins TRBV7-9 and TRBJ2-1, with 8 positions matching TRBD2. The CDR3 covers 15 residues. Germline V CDR1 and CDR2: SEHNR, FQNEAQ (reference sequence). Trimming at V came to 3 bases and at J to 1 base, leaving 2 bases not matched to a gene. The CDR3 DNA is TGTGCCAGCAGCTTCTCTAGCGGGTCCTACAATGAGCAGTTCTTC. Translating it yields CASSFSSGSYNEQFF. The full variable domain, rest sourced from reference TRBV7-9 and TRBJ2-1, is DTGVSQNPRHKITKRGQNVTFRCDPISEHNRLYWYRQTLGQGPEFLTYFQNEAQLEKSRLLSDRFSAERPKGSFSTLEIQRTEQGDSAMYLCASSFSSGSYNEQFFGPGTRLTVL.

This clone was observed many times. The chain recombines TRBV2 with TRBJ1-1, with no clear D. The CDR3 length is 11 residues. Germline V gives CDR1 SNHLY, CDR2 FYNNEI. Trimming removed 7 bases from V and 4 bases from J, with 7 bases in between. CDR3 in amino acids: CASMRFTEAFF. CDR3 sequence (DNA): TGTGCCAGCATGCGTTTCACTGAAGCTTTCTTT. Full variable domain (outside the CDR3, taken from reference TRBV2 and TRBJ1-1): EPEVTQTPSHQVTQMGQEVILRCVPISNHLYFYWYRQILGQKVEFLVSFYNNEISEKSEIFDDQFSVERPDGSNFTLKIRSTKLEDSAMYFCASMRFTEAFFGQGTRLTVV.

Only a few counts were recorded for this clone. The chain joins TRBV9 to TRBJ1-1; D is possibly TRBD1 (5 bases). The CDR3 is made up of 15 amino acids. The V and J ends lost 4 bases and 4 bases respectively, with 17 bases between them. Germline V gives CDR1 SGDLS, CDR2 YYNGEE. Written as DNA, the CDR3 is TGTGCCAGCAGCTTAGAGGGACGGAGGGGCACTGAAGCTTTCTTT. This translates into CASSLEGRRGTEAFF.